This passage covers 27 T cell receptor beta chains from one sample sequenced in a study of OX40 agonist ivuxolimab in advanced cancers. Some clones are missing from TCRdb's copy, which holds only in-frame ones; the method was immunoSEQ multiplex PCR. Among about 20,000 clones, roughly 80% were seen once, and the ten largest hold about 22%. The sample here was CD4+ or CD8+ T cells sorted from blood, taken in a trial of the OX40 agonist ivuxolimab. The receptors come from an adult with an advanced solid tumor such as melanoma, head and neck, liver or kidney cancer.

The J gene is TRBJ2-3, the V gene TRBV14; 11 bases align to TRBD2. V dropped 2 bases and J dropped 8; count of bases not matched to a gene: 3. Germline V gene data show CDR1 as SGHDN and CDR2 as FVKESK. This CDR3 comprises 14 residues. The CDR3 spells CASSQFLAGGTQYF. CDR3 nucleotide sequence: TGTGCCAGCAGCCAATTTCTAGCGGGGGGTACGCAGTATTTT.

The table lists this clone with a few counts. The CDR3 bases are TGTGCCATCAGTGAGGGGGGCTACACCTTC. Its protein is CAISEGGYTF. The chain uses TRBV10-3 and TRBJ1-2; no clear D. The V gene's germline CDR1 is ENHRY and CDR2 SYGVKD. Trimming stripped 2 bases from V and 8 bases from J, with 3 bases between. This CDR3 has 10 amino acids.

The chain couples TRBV11-2 to TRBJ2-7; D assignment may be TRBD1 or TRBD2 (6 bases each). Germline CDR1 SGHAT, CDR2 FQNNGV. The CDR3 runs 13 residues. V was shortened by 7 bases and J by 4 bases, with 14 bases between the two germline ends. Written as DNA, the CDR3 is TGTGCCAGCAATTTAGGAGGGGGGTACGAGCAGTACTTC. Protein: CASNLGGGYEQYF.

This chain uses TRBV6-5 with TRBJ1-5; a possible D gene is TRBD1 (5 bases). The length of the CDR3 is 14 residues. V was shortened by 2 bases and J by 7 bases, with 12 bases between the two germline ends. Germline V lookup: CDR1 MNHEY, CDR2 SVGAGI. The CDR3 here is CASSYLIRGQPQHF. CDR3 nucleotide sequence: TGTGCCAGCAGTTACCTAATCCGGGGCCAGCCCCAGCATTTT.

This sequence joins TRBV9 and TRBJ1-1; 10 nucleotides match TRBD1. The J segment lost 3 bases and the V segment lost 2 bases, leaving 7 bases of the junction unmatched. The germline CDR1 and CDR2 sequences are SGDLS and YYNGEE. This CDR3 spans 16 amino acids. This CDR3 is CASSVGDRGRDTEAFF. The CDR3 region has the DNA TGTGCCAGCAGCGTTGGGGACAGGGGAAGGGACACTGAAGCTTTCTTT.

V gene TRBV6-1 combines with J gene TRBJ2-1, with unresolved D. This CDR3 spans 14 amino acids. Trimming removed 6 bases at V and 1 base at J, with 10 bases between. Germline loops: CDR1 MNHNS, CDR2 SASEGT. This chain's CDR3 is CASSPPVSYNEQFF. CDR3 in DNA: TGTGCCAGCAGCCCGCCAGTTTCCTACAATGAGCAGTTCTTC.

The V and J genes are TRBV11-2 and TRBJ2-3; D uncertain. Germline assignment: CDR1 SGHAT and CDR2 FQNNGV. V was clipped by 0 bases and J by 0 bases, with 7 bases between them. This CDR3 is built from 15 residues. CDR3 amino acids: CASSLESPSTDTQYF. The CDR3 DNA reads TGTGCCAGCAGCTTAGAGTCACCTAGCACAGATACGCAGTATTTT.

The chain is built from TRBV7-6 and TRBJ2-3; perhaps TRBD2 as D (6 bases). V lost 4 bases and J 2 bases, leaving 10 bases between the germline ends. Germline CDR1 reads SGHVS; CDR2 reads FNYEAQ. This CDR3 spans 14 amino acids. CDR3 amino acids: CASSSRGITDTQYF. The CDR3 region has the DNA TGTGCCAGCAGCTCGCGGGGAATCACAGATACGCAGTATTTT.

The rearrangement uses TRBV7-9 and TRBJ2-3; the D is unclear. V was cut by 5 bases and J by 1 base, with 10 bases left in between. Germline CDR1 reads SEHNR; CDR2 reads FQNEAQ (reference sequence). CDR3 length: 14 residues. In nucleotides, the CDR3 is TGTGCCAGCAGCCTCCCTTACCGCACAGATACGCAGTATTTT. Translation gives CASSLPYRTDTQYF. Combining the CDR3 with reference TRBV7-9 and TRBJ2-3 gives the whole variable domain DTGVSQNPRHKITKRGQNVTFRCDPISEHNRLYWYRQTLGQGPEFLTYFQNEAQLEKSRLLSDRFSAERPKGSFSTLEIQRTEQGDSAMYLCASSLPYRTDTQYFGPGTRLTVL.

The chain recombines TRBV28 with TRBJ1-2; no definite D call. This CDR3 spans 16 amino acids. Between the trimmed V and J ends, which lost 1 base and 1 base, there was a span of 13 bases. Germline V gives CDR1 MDHEN, CDR2 SYDVKM. For the CDR3, the DNA is TGTGCCAGCAGTTTATCCGCAGGAACCTATAACTATGGCTACACCTTC. This translates into CASSLSAGTYNYGYTF.

This clone was detected once. Additional DNA sequences in this sample encode the identical CDR3. This chain links TRBV9 with TRBJ2-1; D uncertain. The germline V and J ends were trimmed by 0 bases and 3 bases, with 1 base remaining between them. Germline CDR1 SGDLS, CDR2 YYNGEE. This CDR3 spans 12 amino acids. CDR3 sequence (DNA): TGTGCCAGCAGCGTAGGCTACAATGAGCAGTTCTTC. Its protein product is CASSVGYNEQFF.

The gene calls are TRBV10-3 and TRBJ2-7; the D gene is possibly TRBD2 (6 bases). Trimming stripped 0 bases from V and 0 bases from J, with 12 bases between. The V gene's germline CDR1 is ENHRY and CDR2 SYGVKD. This CDR3 contains 16 residues. CDR3 residues: CAISESVAGSSYEQYF. CDR3 nucleotides: TGTGCCATCAGTGAGTCGGTGGCGGGGAGCTCCTACGAGCAGTACTTC.

This chain joins TRBV7-9 and TRBJ1-1, with D unclear. The V end lost 7 bases, the J end lost 5 bases, and 11 bases lay between the germline ends. Germline V gene sequence: CDR1 SEHNR, CDR2 FQNEAQ (reference sequence). The CDR3 length is 12 residues. The DNA for the CDR3 is TGTGCCAGCACCGAAGGGTGGACTGAAGCTTTCTTT. This codes for CASTEGWTEAFF.

This clone was recorded once. The rearrangement uses TRBV28 and TRBJ2-7; TRBD2 is a possible D gene (8 bases). The germline CDR1 and CDR2 sequences are MDHEN and SYDVKM. V shed 6 bases and J shed 2 bases, with 20 bases lying between them. CDR3 length: 16 amino acids. The CDR3: CASRRQGLELPYEQYF. CDR3 DNA: TGTGCCAGCAGAAGACAGGGACTAGAGCTTCCCTACGAGCAGTACTTC.

The rearrangement uses TRBV6-5 and TRBJ1-1; D is uncertain. Trimming took off 4 bases at V and 4 bases at J, with 19 bases between the two ends. CDR3 length equals 16 residues. Looked up from germline, CDR1 is MNHEY and CDR2 is SVGAGI. CDR3 sequence (DNA): TGTGCCAGCAGTTCCATCGATCGAATAGGGCCCACTGAAGCTTTCTTT. As protein: CASSSIDRIGPTEAFF.

The chain is built from TRBV6-5 and TRBJ2-3, with 14 bases lining up with TRBD2. CDR1 is MNHEY, CDR2 SVGAGI, per germline. This CDR3 has 15 amino acids. V was pared by 4 bases and J by 4 bases, with 1 base of the junction left unmatched. The chain's CDR3 is CASSSGLAGADTQYF. Here the CDR3 DNA reads TGTGCCAGCAGTTCGGGACTAGCGGGAGCAGATACGCAGTATTTT.

The rearrangement links TRBV5-1 to TRBJ2-3, with D tentatively TRBD2 (7 bases). The CDR3 has 15 residues. The V gene's germline CDR1 is SGHRS and CDR2 YFSETQ. Trimming shortened V by 5 bases and J by 6 bases, and 19 bases separated the two germline ends. Written as DNA, the CDR3 is TGCGCCAGCAGTTCTTGGGGGGGCTTAATGGATACGCAGTATTTT. This encodes CASSSWGGLMDTQYF.

The chain combines TRBV15 with TRBJ1-6; D unclear. In germline, CDR1 is LNHNV, CDR2 YYDKDF (reference sequence). The CDR3 is 16 amino acids. V was shortened by 3 bases and J by 0 bases, with 9 bases between the two germline ends. Here the CDR3 DNA reads TGTGCCACCAGCAGTACAGCATTCTCCTATAATTCACCCCTCCACTTT. Translating gives CATSSTAFSYNSPLHF. Based on the CDR3 plus reference TRBV15 and TRBJ1-6, the full variable domain is DAMVIQNPRYQVTQFGKPVTLSCSQTLNHNVMYWYQQKSSQAPKLLFHYYDKDFNNEADTPDNFQSRRPNTSFCFLDIRSPGLGDTAMYLCATSSTAFSYNSPLHFGNGTRLTVT.

The genes are TRBV19 and TRBJ2-1, with TRBD1 matching over 8 bases. Germline V gives CDR1 LNHDA, CDR2 SQIVND (reference sequence). The CDR3 spans 13 residues. The V and J ends lost 7 bases and 8 bases, in that order; junction bases with no gene match: 7. DNA of the CDR3: TGTGCCAGTAACAGGCAGGGGGCGGATGAGCAGTTCTTC. Translating it yields CASNRQGADEQFF.

The chain carries TRBV19 and TRBJ2-1, with 8 bases matching TRBD1. V dropped 0 bases and J dropped 5; count of bases not matched to a gene: 27. Germline CDR1 and CDR2: LNHDA and SQIVND (reference sequence). This CDR3 is built from 23 residues. The CDR3 reads CASSIEGRQGQTSGTLFHNEQFF. For the CDR3, the DNA is TGTGCCAGTAGTATAGAAGGGCGACAGGGGCAAACCTCCGGGACCCTCTTCCACAATGAGCAGTTCTTC.

The V gene is TRBV6-6, the J gene TRBJ2-1, with a weak D call TRBD2 (7 bases). The germline V gene encodes CDR1 MNHNY and CDR2 SVGAGI (reference sequence). Deletions cut 3 bases from V and 5 bases from J, with 17 bases between. This CDR3 region has 16 residues. The CDR3 loop is CASSYSPGGQHNEQFF. The CDR3 nucleotides read TGTGCCAGCAGTTATTCCCCCGGGGGGCAACACAATGAGCAGTTCTTC.

This clone was seen a single time. The chain has TRBV7-3 and TRBJ2-7, with D possibly being TRBD1 (6 bases). The CDR3 is 13 amino acids. Germline V lookup: CDR1 SGHTA, CDR2 FQGTGA. The V and J ends lost 5 bases and 2 bases respectively, with 10 bases between them. This CDR3 reads CASSLGATYEQYF. In DNA, the CDR3 is TGTGCCAGCAGCCTGGGGGCTACCTACGAGCAGTACTTC.

The chain is built from TRBV30 and TRBJ1-2; D might be TRBD1 (5 bases). The CDR3 has 13 residues. Germline V gene data show CDR1 as GTSNPN and CDR2 as SVGIG (reference sequence). The V gene lost 3 bases and the J gene lost 6 bases, with 14 bases spanning the gap. CDR3 loop: CAWRGRGGNGYTF. DNA for the CDR3: TGTGCCTGGAGGGGTAGGGGAGGGAATGGCTACACCTTC. Complete variable domain (other parts from reference TRBV30 and TRBJ1-2): SQTIHQWPATLVQPVGSPLSLECTVEGTSNPNLYWYRQAAGRGLQLLFYSVGIGQISSEVPQNLSASRPQDRQFILSSKKLLLSDSGFYLCAWRGRGGNGYTFGSGTRLTVV.

J is TRBJ1-5 and V is TRBV2; D unresolved. CDR3 length: 13 amino acids. V lost 11 bases and J 4 bases, leaving 15 bases between the germline ends. From germline, CDR1 is SNHLY and CDR2 FYNNEI. This CDR3 reads CALRTEGNQPQHF. In nucleotides, the CDR3 is TGTGCCCTGAGGACCGAAGGAAATCAGCCCCAGCATTTT.

The genes are TRBV11-2 and TRBJ2-7, with D maybe TRBD2 (5 bases). The CDR3 has 11 residues. Germline V CDR1 and CDR2: SGHAT, FQNNGV. Deletions cut 5 bases from V and 7 bases from J, with 9 bases between. CDR3 residues: CASSPGDEQYF. DNA of the CDR3: TGTGCCAGCAGCCCCGGGGATGAGCAGTACTTC.

The chain combines TRBV27 with TRBJ2-3; 10 nucleotides align to TRBD2. CDR3 length: 16 amino acids. Trimming removed 4 bases from V and 2 bases from J; junction bases left unmatched: 6. Germline CDR1 reads MNHEY; CDR2 reads SMNVEV (reference sequence). The CDR3 protein is CASSSLSGRHTDTQYF. The CDR3 DNA is TGTGCCAGCAGTTCCCTTAGCGGGAGGCACACAGATACGCAGTATTTT.

The chain joins TRBV9 to TRBJ2-3; D remains unclear. CDR1 is SGDLS and CDR2 is YYNGEE in the germline V gene. The CDR3 is 15 amino acids. V was trimmed by 3 bases and J by 3 bases, leaving 14 bases between them. Here the CDR3 DNA reads TGTGCCAGCAGCGCTTCGGGCCTCTTGACAGATACGCAGTATTTT. Its translation: CASSASGLLTDTQYF.